Presented here are 27 T cell receptor beta chains from one specimen sequenced in a study of CD4 T cells in relation to SARS-CoV-2 and coronaviruses. CD4+ T cells from unexposed donors were obtained before the COVID-19 pandemic (2011-2018). CD4+ T cells were isolated from the cells after less than 13 days of culture. Some clones are missing from TCRdb's copy, which holds only in-frame ones; the method was immunoSEQ multiplex PCR. The table lists some 15,000 clones, approximately 80% of them singletons. Their antigens remain unidentified. Sequencing was done on a sample of CD4+ T cells from PBMCs, cultured in vitro. Every receptor here comes from a human donor in good health.

The chain combines TRBV24-1 with TRBJ1-1; D ambiguous. Trimming removed 4 bases from V and 0 bases from J, with 5 bases in between. CDR1 is KGHDR, CDR2 SFDVKD, per germline. The CDR3 is 13 residues long. CDR3 coding DNA: TGTGCCACCAGTGAAGACATGAACACTGAAGCTTTCTTT. Translating it yields CATSEDMNTEAFF.

V is TRBV19 and J is TRBJ1-6; D is uncertain. V lost 4 bases to trimming and J lost 8 bases, with 15 bases between them. The CDR3 is 15 amino acids. The germline V gene has CDR1 LNHDA and CDR2 SQIVND (reference sequence). CDR3 loop: CASSTRVWGDSPLHF. The CDR3 region has the DNA TGTGCCAGTAGTACTCGTGTGTGGGGTGATTCACCCCTCCACTTT.

V gene TRBV3-1 (or the pseudogene TRBV3-2) combines with J gene TRBJ1-2; D not resolved. The ends were cut back, 0 bases at V and 1 base at J, with 9 bases in the middle. This CDR3 contains 15 residues. Germline-derived CDR1 and CDR2 are LGHDT and YNNKEL (reference sequence). The CDR3 region has the DNA TGTGCCAGCAGCCAAGATGGAGAGGATAACTATGGCTACACCTTC. It encodes CASSQDGEDNYGYTF.

This clone was seen only once. The rearrangement uses TRBV10-2 and TRBJ1-1, with D possibly TRBD1 on 6 matching bases. The CDR3 is made up of 15 amino acids. V lost 3 bases and J lost 5, with 16 bases in between. Germline loops: CDR1 WSHSY, CDR2 SAAADI. CDR3 in DNA: TGCGCCAGCAGTGAACAGGGCGGAGGAGTGACTGAAGCTTTCTTT. Its protein product is CASSEQGGGVTEAFF.

The J gene is TRBJ2-4, the V gene TRBV19; perhaps D is TRBD1 or TRBD2 (6 bases each). V was shortened by 3 bases and J by 3 bases, with 15 bases between the two germline ends. The CDR3 has 16 amino acids. Germline CDR1 LNHDA, CDR2 SQIVND (reference sequence). This chain's CDR3 is CASSIVFEGGKNIQYF. CDR3 sequence (DNA): TGTGCCAGTAGTATTGTTTTCGAGGGGGGCAAAAACATTCAGTACTTC.

Only a few counts were recorded for this clone. The chain recombines TRBV11-2 with TRBJ1-4; unclear D gene. Looked up from germline, CDR1 is SGHAT and CDR2 is FQNNGV. The CDR3 extends over 16 amino acids. Trimming took off 3 bases at V and 0 bases at J, with 11 bases between the two ends. CDR3 residues: CASSFSLRPTNEKLFF. The DNA of the CDR3 is TGTGCCAGCAGCTTTTCTCTACGGCCAACTAATGAAAAACTGTTTTTT. Combining the CDR3 with reference TRBV11-2 and TRBJ1-4 gives the whole variable domain EAGVAQSPRYKIIEKRQSVAFWCNPISGHATLYWYQQILGQGPKLLIQFQNNGVVDDSQLPKDRFSAERLKGVDSTLKIQPAKLEDSAVYLCASSFSLRPTNEKLFFGSGTQLSVL.

This clone came up a few times. The chain recombines TRBV27 with TRBJ2-7, with 7 positions matching TRBD1. CDR1 and CDR2 (germline): MNHEY, SMNVEV (reference sequence). This CDR3 contains 15 residues. V lost 5 bases to trimming and J lost 2 bases; unmatched junction nucleotides: 9. Here the CDR3 reads CASSPRTGIAYEQYF. CDR3 bases: TGTGCCAGCAGTCCCAGGACAGGTATAGCCTACGAGCAGTACTTC.

This clone was detected a few times. CDR3 DNA sequence: TGTGCCAGCAGAAGGTTGGACAGCTATGGCTACACCTTC. Translation: CASRRLDSYGYTF. V gene TRBV2 combines with J gene TRBJ1-2; tentatively, D is TRBD1 (6 bases). Germline V gives CDR1 SNHLY, CDR2 FYNNEI. V was pared by 6 bases and J by 4 bases, with 12 bases between. The CDR3 is 13 amino acids.

This clone was observed a few times. The V call is TRBV19, the J call TRBJ1-2; TRBD1 is a possible D gene (6 bases). Germline V CDR1 and CDR2: LNHDA, SQIVND (reference sequence). The CDR3 is made up of 18 amino acids. V was shortened by 5 bases and J by 7 bases, with 29 bases between the two germline ends. The CDR3 nucleotides are TGTGCCAGTAGTCGAGCGGGCAGGGGCGAAGCCTCCGGAGTTGGCTACACCTTC. This sequence encodes CASSRAGRGEASGVGYTF.

This rearrangement joins TRBV7-3 to TRBJ1-4; TRBD1 agrees at 8 bases. The V segment lost 2 bases and the J segment 5 bases; nucleotides outside the gene matches: 4. Germline CDR1 reads SGHTA; CDR2 reads FQGTGA. This CDR3 has 15 amino acids. The CDR3 region has the DNA TGTGCCAGCAGCTTACAGGGACAGGCGAATGAAAAACTGTTTTTT. Residues: CASSLQGQANEKLFF.

The chain is built from TRBV4-2 and TRBJ1-3; D perhaps matches TRBD1 (5 bases). V lost 0 bases and J 4 bases, leaving 7 bases between the germline ends. Germline CDR1 reads LGHNA; CDR2 reads YNFKEQ. The CDR3 has 14 residues. CDR3 sequence: CASSQDRDGNTIYF. Here the CDR3 DNA reads TGTGCCAGCAGCCAAGATAGGGACGGAAACACCATATATTTT.

This clone appeared a few times. The chain links TRBV6-4 to TRBJ2-2; D ambiguous. The CDR3 extends over 13 amino acids. Between the trimmed V and J ends, which lost 2 bases and 4 bases, there was a span of 5 bases. From germline, CDR1 is MRHNA and CDR2 SNTAGT. CDR3 residues: CASSDSSTGELFF. The CDR3 DNA reads as TGTGCCAGCAGTGACAGCTCCACCGGGGAGCTGTTTTTT.

This clone was found once. This chain connects TRBV6-5 to TRBJ2-5; no clear D. This CDR3 is 11 amino acids long. The ends were cut back, 0 bases at V and 12 bases at J, with 8 bases in the middle. Germline loops: CDR1 MNHEY, CDR2 SVGAGI. The CDR3 DNA sequence: TGTGCCAGCAGTTACTCCCGGCTAGAGTACTTC. It translates to CASSYSRLEYF.

This chain connects TRBV5-5 to TRBJ2-1; D remains unclear. From germline, CDR1 is SGHKS and CDR2 YYEKEE (reference sequence). CDR3 length: 16 amino acids. V was shortened by 0 bases and J by 0 bases, with 10 bases between the two germline ends. The CDR3 reads CASSLESASSYNEQFF. CDR3 in DNA: TGTGCCAGCAGCTTGGAATCTGCAAGCTCCTACAATGAGCAGTTCTTC.

The V gene is TRBV5-1, the J gene TRBJ2-7; 10 bases match TRBD2. Trimming at V came to 0 bases and at J to 4 bases, leaving 4 bases not matched to a gene. The CDR3 extends over 15 amino acids. The germline CDR1 and CDR2 sequences are SGHRS and YFSETQ. CDR3 protein: CASSLGPSGSYEQYF. The CDR3 nucleotides are TGCGCCAGCAGCTTGGGACCTAGCGGGAGTTACGAGCAGTACTTC.

The chain has TRBV10-3 and TRBJ2-2, with unresolved D. The CDR3 runs 13 residues. V gave up 8 bases and J gave up 4 bases, with 11 bases separating them. Germline V gene sequence: CDR1 ENHRY, CDR2 SYGVKD. DNA for the CDR3: TGTGCCATCTACAGACCGAGCACCGGGGAGCTGTTTTTT. Translating gives CAIYRPSTGELFF.

The chain has TRBV5-1 and TRBJ2-3, with 8 bases fitting TRBD1. The V gene's germline CDR1 is SGHRS and CDR2 YFSETQ. The CDR3 is 13 amino acids. J lost 2 bases, V lost 6 bases, and 2 bases had no gene match. As DNA, the CDR3 is TGCGCCAGCAAGGGACAGGACACAGATACGCAGTATTTT. Translation gives CASKGQDTDTQYF. The full variable domain, with the rest looked up from reference TRBV5-1 and TRBJ2-3, is KAGVTQTPRYLIKTRGQQVTLSCSPISGHRSVSWYQQTPGQGLQFLFEYFSETQRNKGNFPGRFSGRQFSNSRSEMNVSTLELGDSALYLCASKGQDTDTQYFGPGTRLTVL.

The chain links TRBV28 to TRBJ2-7, with D perhaps given as TRBD1 or TRBD2 (5 bases each). The CDR3 extends over 11 amino acids. V was shortened by 5 bases and J by 5 bases, with 7 bases between the two germline ends. Germline assignment: CDR1 MDHEN and CDR2 SYDVKM. DNA of the CDR3: TGTGCCAGCAGTCTGGGGGACGAGCAGTACTTC. It is translated as CASSLGDEQYF.

The V call is TRBV5-1, the J call TRBJ2-7, with TRBD1 matching over 9 bases. Per germline, CDR1 SGHRS and CDR2 YFSETQ. J gave up 0 bases and V 1 base, and 14 bases lay outside the gene matches. CDR3 length: 19 residues. CDR3 bases: TGCGCCAGCAGCTTGTGGGGCCCTCGGGACAGGGTTACCTCCTACGAGCAGTACTTC. Amino acid sequence: CASSLWGPRDRVTSYEQYF.

The chain combines TRBV3-1 (or the pseudogene TRBV3-2) with TRBJ1-4, with TRBD1 identical over 8 bases. This CDR3 has 15 amino acids. Germline trimming cut 4 bases from V and 8 bases from J; bases unmatched to any gene: 9. CDR1 and CDR2 (germline): LGHDT, YNNKEL (reference sequence). The CDR3 reads CASSRGQGLDEKLFF. DNA of the CDR3: TGTGCCAGCAGCCGCGGACAGGGACTCGACGAAAAACTGTTTTTT.

In this sample, this clone turned up a few times. V is TRBV5-3 and J is TRBJ1-4; D is perhaps TRBD1 (6 bases). TRBV5-3 is known as an ORF, though its function is uncertain. V was clipped by 4 bases and J by 2 bases, with 24 bases between them. The CDR3 consists of 19 residues. In DNA, the CDR3 is TGTGCCAGAAGCCACCACCTGGATCTCGGGACACCGACTAATGAAAAACTGTTTTTT. It is translated as CARSHHLDLGTPTNEKLFF.

Only a few counts were recorded for this clone. J is TRBJ1-2 and V is TRBV4-2; D perhaps matches TRBD1 (5 bases). The V and J ends lost 1 base and 5 bases respectively, with 11 bases between them. The CDR3 is 14 amino acids. CDR1 and CDR2 (germline): LGHNA, YNFKEQ. The DNA of the CDR3 is TGTGCCAGCAGCCAAGCAACAGGCCCTTATGGCTACACCTTC. Translating gives CASSQATGPYGYTF.

This clone occurred once. This chain joins TRBV5-4 and TRBJ2-7; 7 nucleotides align to TRBD1. The CDR3 consists of 14 residues. Trimming at V came to 3 bases and at J to 0 bases, leaving 3 bases not matched to a gene. Germline V gives CDR1 SGHNT, CDR2 YYREEE (reference sequence). The CDR3, as DNA: TGTGCCAGCAGCTGGACAGGAGCCTCCTACGAGCAGTACTTC. Translation: CASSWTGASYEQYF.

This clone was observed once. The rearrangement links TRBV28 to TRBJ1-5, with no clear D. Trimming pared 3 bases from V and 1 base from J, leaving 4 bases between. The CDR3 contains 13 residues. CDR1 MDHEN and CDR2 SYDVKM come from the germline V gene. The CDR3 DNA is TGTGCCAGCAGTTTTAGGAGCAATCAGCCCCAGCATTTT. Protein: CASSFRSNQPQHF.

This clone was recorded only once. This chain connects TRBV28 to TRBJ1-1; maybe TRBD1 (5 bases). This CDR3 comprises 13 residues. V was trimmed by 5 bases and J by 4 bases, leaving 11 bases between them. Germline values: CDR1 MDHEN, CDR2 SYDVKM. CDR3 in DNA: TGTGCCAGCAGTAGCAGGGTCCGCACTGAAGCTTTCTTT. Translation gives CASSSRVRTEAFF.

J is TRBJ1-2 and V is TRBV10-3, with TRBD1 matching 7 bases. Looked up from germline, CDR1 is ENHRY and CDR2 is SYGVKD. This CDR3 is built from 14 residues. V was pared by 6 bases and J by 0 bases, with 4 bases of the junction left unmatched. The CDR3 protein is CAIRGDSSNYGYTF. Here the CDR3 DNA reads TGTGCCATCAGGGGGGACAGTTCTAACTATGGCTACACCTTC.

The gene calls are TRBV6-5 and TRBJ2-1; TRBD1 is a possible D gene (5 bases). The CDR3 length is 15 residues. Germline CDR1 reads MNHEY; CDR2 reads SVGAGI. Trimming pared 6 bases from V and 4 bases from J, leaving 16 bases between. CDR3 coding DNA: TGTGCCAGCAGACCCCTGACAGTCCGATACAATGAGCAGTTCTTC. Its protein product is CASRPLTVRYNEQFF.